Here is one T cell receptor beta chain with its context. This clone was observed a handful of times. Its binding antigen is unknown. Qualities for individual bases were not recorded, and no much larger clone is one base off. This entry comes from a study of OX40 agonist ivuxolimab in advanced cancers. Some background on the complete study: Ivuxolimab was an agonistic, fully human IgG2 monoclonal antibody directed against OX40 (CD134), a costimulatory receptor. Intravenous ivuxolimab was administered to patients every 2 weeks at six dose levels: 0.01, 0.1, 0.3, 1.5, 3 and 10 mg/kg. Partial responses were achieved by three dose-escalation patients, of whom one had hepatocellular carcinoma and two had cutaneous melanoma. The purpose of peripheral TCRbeta sequencing was to test whether ivuxolimab changed TCR sequence diversity and led to clonal T-cell expansion. In the dose-escalation cohort, approximately 82% of patients were male, and the mean age was approximately 60 years, with a range of about 23 to 80. The paper covers the monotherapy dose-escalation part of the phase I ivuxolimab trial, which included N ≈ 50 patients. Of the roughly 51 patients in dose escalation, about 20 had hepatocellular carcinoma, approximately 15 had melanoma, 9 had renal cell carcinoma and 9 had head and neck cancer. Patients were allowed to have had prior anti-PD-1, anti-PD-L1 or anti-CTLA-4 therapy, and approximately 39% of the dose-escalation patients had been treated with checkpoint inhibitors.

For sequencing of the TCRbeta CDR3 region, genomic DNA was extracted from the sorted cells. TCRbeta CDR3 regions were sequenced using the immunoSEQ Assay. In TCRdb, the immuneACCESS table is reduced to in-frame sequences with V and J assigned. These tables do not hold every clone; where another copy was compared, an unresolved V gene accounts for under half, and the others remain unexplained. The sample includes about 110,000 clones, with approximately 90% observed a single time. About 0.48% of the sample is held by the ten biggest clonotypes. From cysteine to phenylalanine, the CDR3 is 14 amino acids long. Only CDR3 DNA remains: 42 bases, in frame from the first base. CDR1 and CDR2, looked up from the germline V gene (reference sequence), are WNHNN and SYGVQD. V drops 3 bases and J drops 4 bases, leaving 9 bases in between. Patients with a history of autoimmune disease or receiving systemic immunosuppression were excluded from the trial. In every dose cohort, peripheral blood was drawn for TCR sequencing at baseline, cycle 4 day 1, and cycle 7 day 1. Samples came from an open-label, multicenter, first-in-human phase I dose-escalation trial of ivuxolimab. Adults with locally advanced or metastatic melanoma, renal cell carcinoma, hepatocellular carcinoma or head and neck squamous cell carcinoma were enrolled in the trial. CD4+ and CD8+ T cells were sorted separately from peripheral blood before TCR sequencing.

Here is what the overall study found, with its caveats: Clonal expansion of both CD4+ and CD8+ blood T cells was observed from baseline to week 6 at doses 0.1 to 3.0 mg/kg. Low levels of normalized T-cell clonal expansion were also seen in some nonresponding patients. After ivuxolimab, more expanded clones were found on average in CD8+ T cells than in CD4+ T cells. Antigen specificity was not determined for the clonally expanded peripheral T cells. Partial responders in the 0.1-3.0 mg/kg groups had among the lowest normalized peripheral clonal expansion, especially among CD8+ T cells.

The sequenced sample was CD4+ or CD8+ T cells sorted from blood, obtained in a trial of the OX40 agonist ivuxolimab. This clonotype originated in an adult with an advanced solid tumor such as melanoma, head and neck, liver or kidney cancer. The chain is encoded by TRBV10-1 joined to TRBJ2-2, with the D gene call left open. The CDR3 protein sequence reads: CASSESQPTGELFF. The DNA sequence follows: TGCGCCAGCAGTGAAAGCCAACCCACCGGGGAGCTGTTTTTT.